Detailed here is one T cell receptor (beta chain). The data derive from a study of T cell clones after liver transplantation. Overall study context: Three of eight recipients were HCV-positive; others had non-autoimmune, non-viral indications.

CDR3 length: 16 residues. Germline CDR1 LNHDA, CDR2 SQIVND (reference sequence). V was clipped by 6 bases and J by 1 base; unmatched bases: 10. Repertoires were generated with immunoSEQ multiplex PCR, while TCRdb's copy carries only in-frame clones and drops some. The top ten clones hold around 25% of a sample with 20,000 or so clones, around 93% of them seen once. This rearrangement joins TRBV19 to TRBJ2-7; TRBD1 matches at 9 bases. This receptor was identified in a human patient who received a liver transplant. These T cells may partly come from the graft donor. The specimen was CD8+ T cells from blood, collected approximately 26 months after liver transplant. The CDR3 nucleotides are TGTGCCAGTAGCGAATACGGGACAGGGAAATCCTACGAGCAGTACTTC. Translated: CASSEYGTGKSYEQYF.